The 8 T cell receptor beta chains reported below all come from one sample, sequenced in a study of PD-1 blockade in classical Hodgkin lymphoma. Assay used: immunoSEQ multiplex PCR; TCRdb lists only in-frame clones, some missing. This table holds approximately 150,000 clones, 78% found once. Each patient experienced a relapse that followed autologous stem cell transplantation, and brentuximab vedotin exposure varied. The sample was peripheral blood mononuclear cells (PBMCs), taken before the second cycle of nivolumab. These receptor sequences come from a human donor with classical Hodgkin lymphoma.

This chain connects TRBV10-3 to TRBJ2-3; D possibly matches TRBD1 or TRBD2 (6 bases each). CDR1 is ENHRY and CDR2 is SYGVKD in the germline V gene. The CDR3 consists of 15 residues. Between the trimmed V and J ends, which lost 6 bases and 0 bases, there was a span of 13 bases. CDR3 region: CAIRPQGTSTDTQYF. CDR3 DNA: TGTGCCATCAGACCCCAGGGGACTAGCACAGATACGCAGTATTTT.

This clone showed up just once. The chain couples TRBV27 to TRBJ1-1, with D tentatively TRBD1 (5 bases). V shed 5 bases and J shed 4 bases, with 17 bases lying between them. The germline CDR1 and CDR2 sequences are MNHEY and SMNVEV (reference sequence). This CDR3 has 15 residues. CDR3 in amino acids: CASSLDSEWGTEAFF. The CDR3 nucleotides read TGTGCCAGCAGTCTCGACAGTGAATGGGGCACTGAAGCTTTCTTT.

The chain couples TRBV4-2 to TRBJ2-5; weak D call: TRBD1 (6 bases). This CDR3 has 13 amino acids. V shed 5 bases and J shed 5 bases, with 12 bases lying between them. The germline CDR1 and CDR2 sequences are LGHNA and YNFKEQ. CDR3 amino acids: CASSWGLAETQYF. The CDR3 coding sequence is TGTGCCAGCAGCTGGGGGCTAGCTGAGACCCAGTACTTC.

The sample holds a few counts of this clone. The genes are TRBV6-5 and TRBJ2-7, with 8 bases identical to TRBD2. This CDR3 contains 13 residues. The germline gives CDR1 MNHEY, CDR2 SVGAGI. V was pared by 6 bases and J by 5 bases, with 6 bases of the junction left unmatched. CDR3 in amino acids: CASSPGGVHEQYF. In nucleotides, the CDR3 is TGTGCCAGCAGCCCCGGGGGGGTCCACGAGCAGTACTTC.

The chain has TRBV6-5 and TRBJ2-7; unclear D gene. The V and J ends lost 6 bases and 6 bases respectively, with 9 bases between them. Germline V CDR1 and CDR2: MNHEY, SVGAGI. The CDR3 runs 11 residues. The CDR3, as DNA: TGTGCCAGCAGCTCAGAAACCGAGCAGTACTTC. It is translated as CASSSETEQYF.

V gene TRBV7-2 combines with J gene TRBJ2-3, with 10 positions matching TRBD2. CDR1 SGHTA and CDR2 FQGNSA come from the germline V gene. There are 16 residues in the CDR3. The V gene end was trimmed by 2 bases and the J gene end by 6 bases; junction bases not matched to a gene: 8. In DNA, the CDR3 is TGTGCCAGCAGCTTATACGTGACTAGCGGGTGGGATACGCAGTATTTT. Translated: CASSLYVTSGWDTQYF.

The sample holds one count of this clone. The chain combines TRBV6-5 with TRBJ2-3; D is possibly TRBD1 or TRBD2 (5 bases each). The germline gives CDR1 MNHEY, CDR2 SVGAGI. V was pared by 2 bases and J by 2 bases, with 11 bases between. The CDR3 length is 15 residues. The CDR3 region has the DNA TGTGCCAGCAGTTACCGTGGGACCTCCACAGATACGCAGTATTTT. Residues: CASSYRGTSTDTQYF.

This rearrangement joins TRBV2 to TRBJ2-1, with D perhaps matching TRBD1 (5 bases). CDR1 and CDR2 (germline): SNHLY, FYNNEI. V gave up 3 bases and J gave up 8 bases, with 8 bases separating them. The CDR3 is made up of 12 amino acids. The chain's CDR3 is CASSEMGHEQFF. CDR3 nucleotide sequence: TGTGCCAGCAGTGAGATGGGGCATGAGCAGTTCTTC.